This T cell receptor (beta chain) was obtained from a study of CD8 T cells in ankylosing spondylitis. Study-level results: What appeared characteristic of ankylosing spondylitis blood was a TCR beta motif of eight highly homologous variants.

This CDR3 comprises 14 residues. Germline V gene data show CDR1 as DFQATT and CDR2 as SNEGSKA (reference sequence). V trimming: 4 bases; J trimming: 3 bases; junction bases outside the gene matches: 5. Via MiXCR, TCRdb re-called the 5' RACE reads, giving one row per CDR3 protein. This table holds 200,000 to 250,000 distinct CDR3 sequences, 20% to 30% found once. Comment on this clonotype: Its target is not known.

This chain uses TRBV20-1 with TRBJ2-1; 8 nucleotides match TRBD2. The TCR sequence derives from a male donor with ankylosing spondylitis or in good health (not recorded which). The specimen sequenced was blood, either unsorted or a sorted T cell fraction (not recorded which). The CDR3 DNA follows: TGCAGTGCTAAGGCTAGCGGGTTCTACAATGAGCAGTTCTTC. Its translation: CSAKASGFYNEQFF.